A single TCR beta chain is shown here with its context. The data originate from a study of CD8 T cells in Susac syndrome. In the study overall: When blood was collected, patients with Susac syndrome were therapy-naive, were taking corticosteroids, or were receiving intravenous immunoglobulin alone.

The TEMRA cells underwent FACS enrichment, while the CD8+ and CD4+ T cells underwent negative isolation. It was with random hexamers that roughly 0.5 to 1 ug RNA was reverse transcribed. By means of immunoSEQ multiplex PCR, TCR beta CDR3 spanning 54 Vbeta and 13 Jbeta underwent amplification. TCRdb redid the calling of the immunoSEQ multiplex PCR reads with MiXCR, one entry per CDR3 protein. The sample includes 50,000 to 55,000 distinct CDR3 sequences, 95% of them seen just once. From germline, CDR1 is MGHDK and CDR2 SYGVNS. V was pared by 3 bases and J by 10 bases, with 4 bases of the junction left unmatched. The CDR3 sequence is 14 residues long.

This TCR derives from a human donor with Susac syndrome. The chain links TRBV25-1 to TRBJ2-1, with TRBD1 matching over 12 bases. Sequenced material: CD8+ T cells from PBMCs. This CDR3 reads CASSDGTGGKEQFF. The CDR3 nucleotides read TGTGCCAGCAGTGACGGGACAGGGGGCAAAGAGCAGTTCTTC. The full variable domain, its missing parts supplied by reference TRBV25-1 and TRBJ2-1, is EADIYQTPRYLVIGTGKKITLECSQTMGHDKMYWYQQDPGMELHLIHYSYGVNSTEKGDLSSESTVSRIRTEHFPLTLESARPSHTSQYLCASSDGTGGKEQFFGPGTRLTVL.